What follows is one TCR beta chain and its context. Its target antigen remains unknown. No base-level quality is on record; no much larger clone is a single base apart. TCRbeta CDR3 regions were amplified from genomic DNA by means of the immunoSEQ Assay, a bias-controlled multiplex PCR. Per the original workflow: The number of nucleated cells in each sample was estimated by amplification of reference gene primers within the assay. Sequence reads were collapsed and filtered to measure the absolute abundance of every unique TCRbeta CDR3 rearrangement. Productive Simpson clonality was computed per sample as the square root of Simpson's diversity index over productive rearrangements. Here the immuneACCESS table is served through TCRdb, limited to in-frame sequences with V and J called. Missing clones are a known gap in these copies; in checked studies unresolved V genes cover under half, and the rest lacks a known reason. V and J calls and clone size are given by that table; D and trimming were obtained from the DNA. The sample data list some 250,000 clones, and about 86% of these were observed just once. Of the sample, 3.3% is held by the ten largest clones.

CDR1 LGHDT and CDR2 YNNKEL are derived from the germline V gene (reference sequence). The CDR3 spans 14 residues, from the cysteine through the phenylalanine. The entry retains the CDR3 DNA only, 42 bases that are in frame from base 1. Relative to germline, V is 1 base shorter and J is 5 bases shorter, with 9 bases between their ends. Participants in the prospective study were aged roughly 18 to 90 years, lived in about two dozen United States geographic areas, and enrolled through a virtual design. To assign participants to cohorts, the prospective study relied on clinical history that participants themselves reported in a screening survey and a study questionnaire. In the prospective study, whole blood, serum and a nasopharyngeal or oropharyngeal swab were collected from each participant by mobile phlebotomists. Participants in the prospective study had the option to provide additional blood draws and questionnaires over a 2-month period. Blood samples from the prospective study were shipped frozen or at room temperature prior to DNA extraction.

This record belongs to a study of blood T cell repertoires in COVID-19 (dated by TCRdb to about 2020). Some background on the complete study: Collaborator samples came from the United States, Italy and Spain and covered acute and convalescent phases of COVID-19. The material from the prospective study consisted of cDNA or gDNA derived from T cells, B-cell-depleted T cells, or PBMCs. Subjects who had been exposed to COVID-19, were actively infected with it, or had recovered from it provided the deeply sampled blood TCRbeta repertoires that made up the dataset. The repertoires were made available in a free public database intended to serve as a resource for research on the immune response to SARS-CoV-2. The samples were drawn from two sources: the first 160 participants of the ongoing ImmuneRACE study, and about 1,300 subjects contributed by 6 global collaborators. The sample metadata nearly always contained a de-identified subject ID, COVID-19 status, age in years and sex. Where available, HLA class I and class II types were taken from metadata supplied by the sample provider and were not determined by assay-based typing. General findings and caveats noted by the study authors: Clinical and demographic metadata were provided uncurated, with the amount varying by source and participant.

The sequence is built from TRBV3-1 (or the pseudogene TRBV3-2) and TRBJ1-5, with an unclear D gene assignment. The sequenced material came from PBMCs or T cells enriched from blood (not recorded which). The receptor was isolated from a woman aged 40 to 50 with acute COVID-19. The DNA sequence is TGTGCCAGCAGCCAAGGGCACAATGATCAGCCCCAGCATTTT. This sequence encodes CASSQGHNDQPQHF.